A selection of T cell receptor beta chains follows, all from one sample in a study of T cell responses to AZD1222 COVID-19 vaccine. The method was immunoSEQ multiplex PCR; TCRdb's version includes in-frame clones alone and lacks a portion of them. The data show more than 100,000 clones, approximately 91% seen once. The source material was peripheral blood, sampled on day 0 of AZD1222 vaccination. The source of these receptors is an adult in good health. Both conserved end residues are part of each CDR3. A D gene is named only where the DNA matches it firmly. Expanded clones get a size class; other rows say once, few or many, or leave the size out.

d_call: -
v_call: TRBV18
j_call: TRBJ1-3
clone_size: -
cdr3_nt: TGTGCCAGCTCACCAGTGACCTTCTCTGGAAACACCATATATTTT
cdr3_aa: CASSPVTFSGNTIYF

d_call: -
v_call: TRBV7-2
j_call: TRBJ1-1
clone_size: -
cdr3_nt: TGTGCCAGCAGCGTAAAACAGGGTCGGGACACTGAAGCTTTCTTT
cdr3_aa: CASSVKQGRDTEAFF

d_call: TRBD2
v_call: TRBV3-1/TRBV3-2
j_call: TRBJ2-5
clone_size: -
cdr3_nt: TGTGCCAGCAGCCTCGGGACTAGCGGGATAGAGACCCAGTACTTC
cdr3_aa: CASSLGTSGIETQYF

d_call: -
v_call: TRBV18
j_call: TRBJ2-4
clone_size: -
cdr3_nt: TGTGCCAGCTCACCACCGATCCTAGGAAAAAACATTCAGTACTTC
cdr3_aa: CASSPPILGKNIQYF

d_call: -
v_call: TRBV19
j_call: TRBJ1-2
clone_size: once
cdr3_nt: TGTGCCAGTAGACGTATATCGGCCAGAGATGGCTACACCTTC
cdr3_aa: CASRRISARDGYTF

d_call: -
v_call: TRBV9
j_call: TRBJ2-1
clone_size: once
cdr3_nt: TGTGCCAGCAGCGTCCTACTATCTAGGAGCTCCTACAATGAGCAGTTCTTC
cdr3_aa: CASSVLLSRSSYNEQFF

d_call: -
v_call: TRBV15
j_call: TRBJ2-1
clone_size: -
cdr3_nt: TGTGCCACCAGCAGAGATTTGGATGAGCAGTTCTTC
cdr3_aa: CATSRDLDEQFF

d_call: -
v_call: TRBV4-3
j_call: TRBJ1-4
clone_size: once
cdr3_nt: TGCGCCAGCAGCCAAGGGACCAATGAAAAACTGTTTTTT
cdr3_aa: CASSQGTNEKLFF

d_call: TRBD2
v_call: TRBV11-1
j_call: TRBJ2-1
clone_size: -
cdr3_nt: TGTGCCAGCAGCTTAGCTTATAGCGGGAGCTCCTACAATGAGCAGTTCTTC
cdr3_aa: CASSLAYSGSSYNEQFF

d_call: -
v_call: TRBV3-1/TRBV3-2
j_call: TRBJ1-2
clone_size: -
cdr3_nt: TGTGCCAGCAGCCAAGAAGGCAGGGACTATGGCTACACCTTC
cdr3_aa: CASSQEGRDYGYTF

d_call: -
v_call: TRBV12-5
j_call: TRBJ1-5
clone_size: -
cdr3_nt: TGTGCTAGTTTTGCTGCCCAACAGGGATTCTATAGCAATCAGCCCCAGCATTTT
cdr3_aa: CASFAAQQGFYSNQPQHF

d_call: -
v_call: TRBV2
j_call: TRBJ1-1
clone_size: few
cdr3_nt: TGTGCCAGCAGTGCGGATGGGGTGAACACTGAAGCTTTCTTT
cdr3_aa: CASSADGVNTEAFF

d_call: TRBD2
v_call: TRBV19
j_call: TRBJ2-2
clone_size: -
cdr3_nt: TGTGCCAGTAGTACCCTGGGACTAGCGGGAGGGCCCCTCATCGGGGAGCTGTTTTTT
cdr3_aa: CASSTLGLAGGPLIGELFF

d_call: TRBD1
v_call: TRBV30
j_call: TRBJ1-1
clone_size: -
cdr3_nt: TGTGCCTGGAGTACGGAAAGGGGGCGAAGTGAAGCTTTCTTT
cdr3_aa: CAWSTERGRSEAFF

d_call: TRBD1
v_call: TRBV10-2
j_call: TRBJ2-1
clone_size: -
cdr3_nt: TGCGCCAGCACTGCGGACAGGGGGGCCTACAATGAGCAGTTCTTC
cdr3_aa: CASTADRGAYNEQFF

d_call: -
v_call: TRBV28
j_call: TRBJ1-1
clone_size: -
cdr3_nt: TGTGCCAGCAGTACTCACAGGGAAGCTTTCTTT
cdr3_aa: CASSTHREAFF

d_call: -
v_call: TRBV9
j_call: TRBJ1-1
clone_size: -
cdr3_nt: TGTGCCAGCAGCGTAGGACGCTCGGGTCCAACTGAAGCTTTCTTT
cdr3_aa: CASSVGRSGPTEAFF

d_call: -
v_call: TRBV2
j_call: TRBJ1-5
clone_size: -
cdr3_nt: TGTGCCAGCACCCTAGGGGGGGTGCGTCAGCCCCAGCATTTT
cdr3_aa: CASTLGGVRQPQHF

d_call: -
v_call: TRBV9
j_call: TRBJ2-5
clone_size: -
cdr3_nt: TGTGCCAGCAGCGTAGCTATCTTAGAGACCCAGTACTTC
cdr3_aa: CASSVAILETQYF

d_call: -
v_call: TRBV7-3
j_call: TRBJ2-1
clone_size: -
cdr3_nt: TGTGCCAGCAGCTTAGAAGTGGGTTACAATGAGCAGTTCTTC
cdr3_aa: CASSLEVGYNEQFF